This passage covers 25 T cell receptor beta chains from one sample sequenced in a study of cytomegalovirus exposure and HLA in healthy donors. Primers included in the PCR were 60 Vbeta and 13 Jbeta primers. This table comes from immunoSEQ multiplex PCR, and its TCRdb copy is limited to in-frame clones, with some not included. The data hold about 130,000 clones, with just under 75% observed a single time. The specimen sequenced was PBMCs. The receptors here all came from a man in his forties in good health and CMV-seropositive.

The rearrangement links TRBV7-9 to TRBJ2-3, with D tentatively TRBD1 (5 bases). The CDR3 covers 14 residues. The germline V gene has CDR1 SEHNR and CDR2 FQNEAQ (reference sequence). With 5 bases removed from V and 6 bases from J, the gap between germline ends came to 15 bases. CDR3 in DNA: TGTGCCAGCAGCATGGACATCGGCCCCGATACGCAGTATTTT. It encodes CASSMDIGPDTQYF.

The rearrangement joins TRBV7-8 to TRBJ1-3; possibly TRBD1 for D (5 bases). Trimming stripped 1 base from V and 7 bases from J, with 17 bases between. CDR3 length: 16 amino acids. CDR1 and CDR2 (germline): SGHVS, FQNEAQ. In DNA, the CDR3 is TGTGCCAGCAGCTTAGATAAGGGGAAGGCCTGGAACACCATATATTTT. It encodes CASSLDKGKAWNTIYF.

The chain uses TRBV10-3 and TRBJ2-7; the match to TRBD2 covers 12 bases. This CDR3 has 14 residues. Germline V gives CDR1 ENHRY, CDR2 SYGVKD. Trimming took 4 bases from V and 6 from J; bases not matched to a gene: 4. The CDR3 loop reads CAISASGGAREQYF. CDR3 in DNA: TGTGCCATCAGTGCTAGCGGGGGGGCTCGCGAGCAGTACTTC.

The chain carries TRBV27 and TRBJ2-7; 9 bases match TRBD2. Looked up from germline, CDR1 is MNHEY and CDR2 is SMNVEV (reference sequence). With 2 bases clipped from V and 1 base from J, the junction kept 3 bases outside the gene matches. CDR3 size: 15 residues. CDR3 amino acids: CASSLKREVSYEQYF. The CDR3 region has the DNA TGTGCCAGCAGTTTAAAGCGGGAGGTGTCCTACGAGCAGTACTTC.

V and J are TRBV2 and TRBJ2-7; D remains ambiguous. CDR3 length equals 12 residues. CDR1 is SNHLY and CDR2 is FYNNEI in the germline V gene. The V end lost 7 bases, the J end lost 2 bases, and 9 bases lay between the germline ends. The DNA of the CDR3 is TGTGCCAGCAACAATACACCCTACGAGCAGTACTTC. Translating it yields CASNNTPYEQYF. The whole variable domain, filled in from reference TRBV2 and TRBJ2-7, reads EPEVTQTPSHQVTQMGQEVILRCVPISNHLYFYWYRQILGQKVEFLVSFYNNEISEKSEIFDDQFSVERPDGSNFTLKIRSTKLEDSAMYFCASNNTPYEQYFGPGTRLTVT.

The chain couples TRBV6-4 to TRBJ2-2; a possible D gene is TRBD1 (6 bases). The V gene lost 8 bases and the J gene lost 7 bases, with 17 bases spanning the gap. The CDR3 has 14 residues. CDR1 is MRHNA, CDR2 SNTAGT, per germline. In nucleotides, the CDR3 is TGTGCCAGCTCCTTGGACAGTAACCTCGGGGAGCTGTTTTTT. This encodes CASSLDSNLGELFF.

The J gene is TRBJ1-1, the V gene TRBV30; D not resolved. The CDR3 is 11 residues long. Germline assignment: CDR1 GTSNPN and CDR2 SVGIG (reference sequence). Trimming took off 0 bases at V and 7 bases at J, with 6 bases between the two ends. This CDR3 is CAWSVPDEAFF. In nucleotides, the CDR3 is TGTGCCTGGAGTGTCCCAGATGAAGCTTTCTTT.

This clone was found a few times. The chain joins TRBV2 to TRBJ2-3; D not resolved. Per the germline V gene, CDR1 is SNHLY and CDR2 is FYNNEI. Trimming took 3 bases from V and 2 from J, leaving 27 bases between them. This CDR3 contains 20 residues. CDR3 in amino acids: CASSDNGLSGAQPNTDTQYF. The CDR3 DNA follows: TGTGCCAGCAGTGATAATGGCTTGTCCGGAGCACAACCCAACACAGATACGCAGTATTTT.

This clone was observed a few times. The chain joins TRBV4-2 to TRBJ2-2; 15 bases match TRBD2. CDR1 LGHNA and CDR2 YNFKEQ come from the germline V gene. V trimming: 1 base; J trimming: 7 bases; junction bases outside the gene matches: 1. The CDR3 sequence is 16 residues long. The CDR3 sequence is CASSQGTSGGDGELFF. CDR3 in DNA: TGTGCCAGCAGCCAAGGGACTAGCGGGGGGGACGGGGAGCTGTTTTTT.

The chain carries TRBV19 and TRBJ2-7; D possibly corresponds to TRBD2 (5 bases). Trimming removed 6 bases from V and 6 bases from J, with 12 bases in between. The germline CDR1 and CDR2 sequences are LNHDA and SQIVND (reference sequence). This CDR3 contains 12 residues. The CDR3 spells CASSLLSGEQYF. Written as DNA, the CDR3 is TGTGCCAGTAGCCTACTAAGCGGCGAGCAGTACTTC.

This chain joins TRBV6-1 and TRBJ2-2; 7 bases map to TRBD1. V trimming: 4 bases; J trimming: 1 base; junction bases outside the gene matches: 9. The CDR3 loop spans 17 amino acids. CDR1 is MNHNS, CDR2 SASEGT, per germline. The CDR3 here is CASSAFKGAQNTGELFF. The DNA for the CDR3 is TGTGCCAGCAGTGCCTTTAAGGGGGCTCAGAACACCGGGGAGCTGTTTTTT.

Here the CDR3 reads CASSPSQGATNEKLFF. CDR3 coding DNA: TGTGCCAGCTCACCATCGCAGGGTGCAACTAATGAAAAACTGTTTTTT. V is TRBV18 and J is TRBJ1-4; weak D call: TRBD1 (5 bases). The CDR3 length is 16 residues. V was trimmed by 2 bases and J by 0 bases, leaving 10 bases between them. CDR1 and CDR2 (germline): KGHSH, LQKENI.

This clone has a handful of counts. V is TRBV14 and J is TRBJ2-7, with D maybe TRBD2 (5 bases). The ends were cut back, 5 bases at V and 4 bases at J, with 12 bases in the middle. In germline, CDR1 is SGHDN, CDR2 FVKESK. The CDR3 has 13 residues. The CDR3 sequence: CASSVLLEYEQYF. The CDR3 nucleotides read TGTGCCAGCAGCGTACTACTAGAGTACGAGCAGTACTTC.

CDR3 sequence: CASSATNEKLFF. Written as DNA, the CDR3 is TGTGCCAGCAGCGCAACTAATGAAAAACTGTTTTTT. V is TRBV27 and J is TRBJ1-4; D is unresolved. CDR1 is MNHEY and CDR2 is SMNVEV in the germline V gene (reference sequence). The CDR3 has 12 residues. Trimming removed 6 bases from V and 0 bases from J, with 2 bases in between.

The rearrangement links TRBV28 to TRBJ2-7, with 8 positions matching TRBD1. Trimming at V came to 8 bases and at J to 5 bases, leaving 5 bases not matched to a gene. This CDR3 spans 12 amino acids. In germline, CDR1 is MDHEN, CDR2 SYDVKM. DNA for the CDR3: TGTGCCAGCGCTTTGACAGGGGACGAGCAGTACTTC. Encoded protein: CASALTGDEQYF.

The rearrangement uses TRBV5-8 and TRBJ2-1; 13 bases align to TRBD2. The CDR3 extends over 14 amino acids. Looked up from germline, CDR1 is SGHTS and CDR2 is YDEGEE. V dropped 4 bases and J dropped 9; count of bases not matched to a gene: 4. CDR3 coding DNA: TGTGCCAGCAGCCGGACTAGCGGGAGAGTTGAGCAGTTCTTC. This encodes CASSRTSGRVEQFF.

This sequence joins TRBV27 and TRBJ1-5, with 10 bases lining up with TRBD1. The CDR3 sequence is 14 residues long. The germline gives CDR1 MNHEY, CDR2 SMNVEV (reference sequence). V trimming: 4 bases; J trimming: 6 bases; junction bases outside the gene matches: 3. The CDR3 here is CASSYDRGRQPQHF. The CDR3 DNA follows: TGTGCCAGCAGTTACGACAGGGGGCGTCAGCCCCAGCATTTT.

CDR3 sequence: CASSDQIAGATYNEQFF. The CDR3 region has the DNA TGCGCCAGCAGTGACCAGATAGCGGGAGCCACCTACAATGAGCAGTTCTTC. The rearrangement uses TRBV10-1 and TRBJ2-1, with 9 positions matching TRBD2. Germline CDR1 WNHNN, CDR2 SYGVQD (reference sequence). The V gene end was trimmed by 3 bases and the J gene end by 2 bases; junction bases not matched to a gene: 8. This CDR3 has 17 residues.

The chain links TRBV5-1 to TRBJ2-7; D perhaps matches TRBD2 (7 bases). Germline values: CDR1 SGHRS, CDR2 YFSETQ. The CDR3 length is 16 residues. Trimming took off 0 bases at V and 0 bases at J, with 13 bases between the two ends. CDR3 bases: TGCGCCAGCAGCTTGGGAGGGGGGGGGAGCTCCTACGAGCAGTACTTC. Translating it yields CASSLGGGGSSYEQYF.

The chain joins TRBV28 to TRBJ1-2; D remains ambiguous. With 4 bases removed from V and 5 bases from J, the gap between germline ends came to 14 bases. Germline CDR1 reads MDHEN; CDR2 reads SYDVKM. The CDR3 loop spans 14 amino acids. CDR3 loop: CASSYRPGTYGYTF. The CDR3 DNA reads as TGTGCCAGCAGTTACCGACCAGGAACTTATGGCTACACCTTC.

This clone is a singleton in its sample. V and J are TRBV19 and TRBJ2-7; 10 nucleotides align to TRBD1. V lost 8 bases, J lost 2 bases, and 6 bases stayed unmatched. Germline V gene data show CDR1 as LNHDA and CDR2 as SQIVND (reference sequence). The CDR3 loop spans 14 amino acids. The CDR3 here is CASSTGGGTYEQYF. The CDR3 DNA follows: TGTGCCAGTTCGACAGGGGGCGGTACCTACGAGCAGTACTTC.

This sequence joins TRBV7-8 and TRBJ2-3; D gene unclear. Germline V gene lookup returns CDR1 SGHVS and CDR2 FQNEAQ. The germline V and J ends were trimmed by 1 base and 1 base, with 6 bases remaining between them. CDR3 length equals 14 residues. CDR3 DNA sequence: TGTGCCAGCAGCTTAGATTTCGGCACAGATACGCAGTATTTT. Its translation: CASSLDFGTDTQYF.

The chain is built from TRBV11-1 and TRBJ2-1; 13 bases agree with TRBD2. Per germline, CDR1 SGHAT and CDR2 FQDESV (reference sequence). With 4 bases clipped from V and 3 bases from J, the junction kept 6 bases outside the gene matches. The CDR3 loop spans 17 amino acids. The CDR3 DNA follows: TGTGCCAGCAGCTACGGGACTAGCGGGGCTCACTACAATGAGCAGTTCTTC. This gives the protein CASSYGTSGAHYNEQFF.

V and J are TRBV5-6 and TRBJ2-7, with D tentatively TRBD1 (5 bases). V lost 4 bases and J 2 bases, leaving 19 bases between the germline ends. Germline assignment: CDR1 SGHDT and CDR2 YYEEEE. The CDR3 runs to 16 residues. For the CDR3, the DNA is TGTGCCAGCAGCAAACCGACAGACTTTGGCACCTACGAGCAGTACTTC. It yields the protein CASSKPTDFGTYEQYF.

J is TRBJ1-3 and V is TRBV28, with 8 bases lining up with TRBD1. V lost 8 bases and J lost 0; bases outside the gene matches: 15. Germline V lookup: CDR1 MDHEN, CDR2 SYDVKM. The CDR3 length is 18 residues. The CDR3, as DNA: TGTGCCAGCTCCGGGACAGGTGAATTTTTCCTCTCTGGAAACACCATATATTTT. Amino acids: CASSGTGEFFLSGNTIYF.